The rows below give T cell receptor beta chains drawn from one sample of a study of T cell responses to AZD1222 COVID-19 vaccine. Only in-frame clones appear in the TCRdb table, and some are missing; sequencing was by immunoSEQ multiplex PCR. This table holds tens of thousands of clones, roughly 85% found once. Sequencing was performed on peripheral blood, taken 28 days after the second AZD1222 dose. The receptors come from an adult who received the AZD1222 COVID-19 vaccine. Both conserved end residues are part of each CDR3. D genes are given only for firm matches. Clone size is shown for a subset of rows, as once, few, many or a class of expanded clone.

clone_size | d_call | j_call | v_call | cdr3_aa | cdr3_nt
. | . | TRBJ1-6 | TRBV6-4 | CASSDSILGQLNSPLHF | TGTGCCAGCAGTGACTCGATTTTAGGTCAGCTTAATTCACCCCTCCACTTT
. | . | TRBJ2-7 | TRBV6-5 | CASSLAGGSYEQYF | TGTGCCAGCAGTTTGGCAGGTGGTTCCTACGAGCAGTACTTC
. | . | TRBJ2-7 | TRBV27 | CASSPTGSSYEQYF | TGTGCCAGCAGCCCTACGGGGTCCTCCTACGAGCAGTACTTC
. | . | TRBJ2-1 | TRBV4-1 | CASSQVKGTEQFF | TGCGCCAGCAGCCAAGTAAAAGGGACTGAGCAGTTCTTC
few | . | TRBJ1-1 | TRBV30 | CAWSPLDTEAFF | TGTGCCTGGAGTCCCTTGGACACTGAAGCTTTCTTT
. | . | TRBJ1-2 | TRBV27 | CASRTGLNYGYTF | TGTGCCAGCAGGACAGGATTAAACTATGGCTACACCTTC
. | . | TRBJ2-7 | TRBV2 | CASSDASESYEQYF | TGTGCCAGCAGTGACGCTAGCGAATCCTACGAGCAGTACTTC
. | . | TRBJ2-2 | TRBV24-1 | CATSERTNTGELFF | TGTGCCACCAGTGAAAGGACGAACACCGGGGAGCTGTTTTTT
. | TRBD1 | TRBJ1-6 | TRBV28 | CASSRYRGLPSPLHF | TGTGCCAGCAGTCGCTACAGGGGGCTCCCTTCACCCCTCCACTTT
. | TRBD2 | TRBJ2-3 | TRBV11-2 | CASSLGTSGSLTTDTQYF | TGTGCCAGCAGCTTAGGGACTAGCGGGAGTCTTACCACAGATACGCAGTATTTT
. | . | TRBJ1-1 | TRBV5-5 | CASSLTHSRAEAFF | TGTGCCAGCAGCTTGACACACTCTCGGGCTGAAGCTTTCTTT
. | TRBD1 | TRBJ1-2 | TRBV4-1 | CASSPWGFRGPVDYGYTF | TGCGCCAGCAGCCCCTGGGGCTTTAGGGGGCCGGTGGACTATGGCTACACCTTC
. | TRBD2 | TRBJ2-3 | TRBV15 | CATSRSRTSGRTDTQYF | TGTGCCACCAGCAGATCCCGGACTAGCGGGAGAACAGATACGCAGTATTTT
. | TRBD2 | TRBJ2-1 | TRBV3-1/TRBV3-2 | CASSQDPAGSYEQFF | TGTGCCAGCAGCCAAGACCCAGCGGGATCGTATGAGCAGTTCTTC
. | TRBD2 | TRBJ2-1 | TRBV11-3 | CASSAGLAGVDEQFF | TGTGCCAGCAGCGCGGGACTAGCGGGAGTCGATGAGCAGTTCTTC
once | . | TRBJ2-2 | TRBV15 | CATSSPLGRSARNTGELFF | TGTGCCACCAGCAGCCCCTTGGGGAGATCAGCTAGGAACACCGGGGAGCTGTTTTTT
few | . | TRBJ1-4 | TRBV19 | CASSRTAGTGEKLFF | TGTGCCAGTAGTCGGACAGCAGGCACGGGGGAAAAACTGTTTTTT
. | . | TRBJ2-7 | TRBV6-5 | CASKSGLSSYEQYF | TGTGCCAGCAAGTCAGGCCTCAGCTCCTACGAGCAGTACTTC
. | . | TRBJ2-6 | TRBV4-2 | CASSQGRPGANVLTF | TGTGCCAGCAGCCAAGGTCGGCCGGGGGCCAACGTCCTGACTTTC
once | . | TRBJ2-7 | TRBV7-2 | CASSPGTRAGSYEQYF | TGTGCCAGCAGCCCCGGTACGCGGGCCGGCTCCTACGAGCAGTACTTC
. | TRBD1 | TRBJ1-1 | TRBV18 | CASSPLDRGGDTEAFF | TGTGCCAGCTCACCTCTGGACAGGGGAGGGGACACTGAAGCTTTCTTT
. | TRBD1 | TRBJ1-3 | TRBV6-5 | CASSYFGQGSGNTIYF | TGTGCCAGCAGTTACTTCGGACAGGGCTCTGGAAACACCATATATTTT
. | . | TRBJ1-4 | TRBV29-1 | CSVAEEKLFF | TGCAGCGTTGCAGAGGAAAAACTGTTTTTT
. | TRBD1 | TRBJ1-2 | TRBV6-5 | CASRPGQGSYGYTF | TGTGCCAGCAGACCTGGACAGGGAAGCTATGGCTACACCTTC
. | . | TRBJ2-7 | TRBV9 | CASSVGVGYEQYF | TGTGCCAGCAGCGTAGGAGTGGGCTACGAGCAGTACTTC
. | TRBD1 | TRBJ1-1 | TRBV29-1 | CSAGTGMNTEAFF | TGCAGCGCCGGGACAGGGATGAACACTGAAGCTTTCTTT
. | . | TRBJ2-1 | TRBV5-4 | CASSLQVGGYNEQFF | TGTGCCAGCAGCCTGCAGGTAGGGGGATACAATGAGCAGTTCTTC
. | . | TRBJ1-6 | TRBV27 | CASSWGNSPLHF | TGTGCCAGCAGTTGGGGTAATTCACCCCTCCACTTT
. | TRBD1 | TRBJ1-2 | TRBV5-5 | CASSNRGQGYGYTF | TGTGCCAGCAGTAACAGGGGGCAGGGCTATGGCTACACCTTC
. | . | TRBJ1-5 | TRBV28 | CASRPPGPDNQPQHF | TGTGCCAGCAGGCCCCCGGGTCCGGACAATCAGCCCCAGCATTTT
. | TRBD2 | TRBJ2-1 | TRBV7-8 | CASSWPVASGRAYNEQFF | TGTGCCAGCAGCTGGCCGGTCGCTAGCGGGAGGGCCTACAATGAGCAGTTCTTC
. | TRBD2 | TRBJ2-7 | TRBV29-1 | CSVSVASGGVGHEQYF | TGCAGCGTTTCGGTGGCTAGCGGGGGGGTCGGCCACGAGCAGTACTTC
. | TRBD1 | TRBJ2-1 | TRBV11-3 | CASSLGQGRYNEQFF | TGTGCCAGCAGCTTAGGACAGGGGCGGTACAATGAGCAGTTCTTC
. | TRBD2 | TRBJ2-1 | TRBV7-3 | CASSLGKIGEGNEQFF | TGTGCCAGCAGCTTGGGCAAAATCGGGGAGGGAAATGAGCAGTTCTTC
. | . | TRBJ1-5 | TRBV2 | CASSRTYSNQPQHF | TGTGCCAGCAGTCGGACGTATAGCAATCAGCCCCAGCATTTT
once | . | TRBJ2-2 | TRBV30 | CAWAGHLGGELFF | TGTGCCTGGGCGGGACACCTCGGCGGGGAGCTGTTTTTT
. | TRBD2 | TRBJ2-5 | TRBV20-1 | CSASAGLDLETQYF | TGCAGTGCTAGTGCCGGACTAGACTTGGAGACCCAGTACTTC
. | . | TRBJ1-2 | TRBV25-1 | CASSEGRGVPAYGYTF | TGTGCCAGCAGTGAAGGACGAGGGGTTCCTGCCTATGGCTACACCTTC
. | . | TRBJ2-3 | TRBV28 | CASSSSDYLSTDTQYF | TGTGCCAGCAGTTCCTCGGACTACCTAAGCACAGATACGCAGTATTTT
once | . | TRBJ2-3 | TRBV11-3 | CASSLGRPTDTQYF | TGTGCCAGCAGCTTAGGACGGCCCACAGATACGCAGTATTTT